Reported below is one T cell receptor beta chain. Its specificity is not known. This CDR3 has 14 amino acids. The PCR made use of 60 Vbeta and 13 Jbeta primers. Measured with immunoSEQ multiplex PCR; TCRdb has only the in-frame clones, and not every one. The sample lists 170,000 or so clones; 75% to 90% were seen once. This entry is derived from a study of cytomegalovirus exposure and HLA in healthy donors. Findings of the study overall: Several V segments, TRBV6-2 and TRBV6-3 among them, could not be told apart and were dropped.

The sequencing sample was made of PBMCs. This receptor was obtained from a man over 45 in good health and CMV-seronegative. This chain joins TRBV21-1 and TRBJ1-2. TRBV21-1 is a listed pseudogene. CDR3 region: CASNPIREDYGYTF. For the CDR3, the DNA is TGTGCCAGCAACCCAATTAGGGAGGACTATGGCTACACCTTC.